A selection of T cell receptor beta chains follows, all from one sample in a study of identical twins. MiXCR, run by TCRdb on the 5' RACE reads, gives a single entry per CDR3 protein. This table holds around 290,000 distinct CDR3 sequences, roughly 9.8% found once. This sample was also put to use in a study of yellow fever vaccine responses in identical twins.

Material: CD8+ T cells sorted from blood. The receptor set was obtained from a woman aged 18-29 years in good health. CDR3s include the opening cysteine and the closing phenylalanine or tryptophan.

V | CDR3
TRBV27 | CASSFKREIYEQYF
TRBV5-1 | CASSLRGRGETQYF
TRBV12-3/TRBV12-4 | CASSSRTGLRLYNEQFF
TRBV7-7 | CASSLGGLADEQFF
TRBV30 | CAWSGTYGYTF
TRBV27 | CASSVFGTDLFYGYTF
TRBV2 | CASSEGIDSNYNEQFF
TRBV5-1 | CASSLLAGDTSYEQYF
TRBV6-2/TRBV6-3 | CASSYADPPDTQYF
TRBV28 | CASSLPSFGTTRTDTQYF
TRBV7-9 | CASSETARGEQYF
TRBV12-3/TRBV12-4 | CASSTGYEAQYF
TRBV16 | CASSQLTGGFYEQYF
TRBV2 | CASSGGEQYF
TRBV12-3/TRBV12-4 | CASSFGLDKQFF
TRBV7-9 | CASSSGTGQYNGYTF
TRBV27 | CASSPGTVAYEQYF
TRBV20-1 | CSAIPTQGRKGLGETQYF
TRBV29-1 | CSVEDPLLVSTDTQYF
TRBV20-1 | CSAGEGTHEQYF
TRBV6-5 | CASSWDRGRQDNYNEQFF
TRBV27 | CASRTGGVTEAFF
TRBV11-2 | CASSRGSSGRLGTDTQYF
TRBV27 | CASSLSTVLYSNQPQHF
TRBV29-1 | CSVEEGTSETQYF
TRBV7-8 | CASSLAIRGALPYEQYF
TRBV24-1 | CATSDPAERGTGELFF
TRBV12-3/TRBV12-4 | CASSPIDTGELFF
TRBV7-6 | CASSLAPGGRGDTQYF
TRBV12-3/TRBV12-4 | CASTDRTGGAWEQYF
TRBV6-1 | CASSPQSLAKNIQYF
TRBV7-2 | CASSLVGTEQYF
TRBV5-1 | CASSLGGGLTDTQYF
TRBV20-1 | CSARASPSVAKNIQYF
TRBV5-1 | CASSLEGGPRTNYGYTF
TRBV7-9 | CASSFGGLDEQFF
TRBV24-1 | CATSETGTDNYGYTF
TRBV11-2 | CASSFPLAGGLNSTDTQYF
TRBV11-1 | CASSLGFRLAGVQETQYF